Below are 29 T cell receptor beta chains sequenced from a single sample in a study of identical twins. TCRdb independently ran MiXCR on the 5' RACE reads; one entry per CDR3 protein. The data hold under 1 million distinct CDR3 sequences, with roughly an eighth observed a single time. The same specimen was also included in a second study, on yellow fever vaccine responses in identical twins.

The specimen sequenced was PBMCs. The receptors were sampled from a woman between 18 and 29 years old in good health.

J is TRBJ2-2 and V is TRBV7-3, with 7 nucleotides matching TRBD2. This CDR3 region has 17 residues. Germline V gives CDR1 SGHTA, CDR2 FQGTGA. With V trimmed by 4 bases and J by 4 bases, 12 bases remained unmatched. In nucleotides, the CDR3 is TGTGCCAGCAGCTCCCGTCAGGGAGGGCTGGTCACCGGGGAGCTGTTTTTT. Translation: CASSSRQGGLVTGELFF.

This clonotype was seen only a few times. This chain joins TRBV10-3 and TRBJ2-1, with D perhaps matching TRBD2 (6 bases). Per the germline V gene, CDR1 is ENHRY and CDR2 is SYGVKD. V dropped 10 bases and J dropped 8 bases, with 24 bases sitting between them. CDR3 length equals 15 residues. DNA of the CDR3: TGTGCCACTAAACCGCAGGCGGGAATAGGCTATGAGCAGTTCTTC. Protein product: CATKPQAGIGYEQFF.

As concerns this clonotype: A read error is possible here, since a much larger clone lies one base away. The chain couples TRBV25-1 to TRBJ2-7, with TRBD1 matching over 9 bases. Germline V lookup: CDR1 MGHDK, CDR2 SYGVNS. The CDR3 is 15 amino acids. The CDR3 coding sequence is TGTGCCAGCAGTTCAGGGCCTGACAGGGGGTTCGAGCAGAACGTC. As protein: CASSSGPDRGFEQNV.

This clonotype was found once. The V and J genes are TRBV3-1 and TRBJ2-7, with 9 positions matching TRBD2. Germline values: CDR1 LGHDT, CDR2 YNNKEL (reference sequence). This CDR3 spans 14 amino acids. The V and J ends lost 5 bases and 6 bases, in that order; junction bases with no gene match: 8. In DNA form, the CDR3 reads TGTGCCAGCAGCTTTAGCGGGAGTTCCCGCGAGCAGTACTTC. This translates into CASSFSGSSREQYF.

There are a few counts of this clonotype. The chain is built from TRBV5-5 and TRBJ1-1; no reliable D call. Germline V gives CDR1 SGHKS, CDR2 YYEKEE (reference sequence). The CDR3 extends over 12 amino acids. The germline V and J ends were trimmed by 1 base and 11 bases, with 12 bases remaining between them. In DNA form, the CDR3 reads TGTGCCAGCAGCTTGTCATTAGGGTTGGCTTTCTTT. Translation: CASSLSLGLAFF.

This clonotype was seen at least ten times. This chain links TRBV28 with TRBJ2-7; no firm D call. Deletions cut 1 base from V and 2 bases from J, with 9 bases between. CDR3 size: 14 residues. Germline V gives CDR1 MDHEN, CDR2 SYDVKM. The CDR3 sequence: CASSLLGSTYEQYF. In DNA form, the CDR3 reads TGTGCCAGCAGTTTATTGGGGTCTACCTACGAGCAGTACTTC.

Only a few counts were recorded for this clonotype. The rearrangement joins TRBV12-3 or TRBV12-4 to TRBJ2-7, with 10 bases aligning to TRBD2. V dropped 2 bases and J dropped 0; count of bases not matched to a gene: 4. The CDR3 runs 16 residues. CDR3 DNA sequence: TGTGCCAGCAGTTTAATACTAGCGGGGAGCTCCTACGAGCAGTACTTC. Amino acids: CASSLILAGSSYEQYF.

This clonotype has at least ten counts. The chain is built from TRBV12-3 or TRBV12-4 and TRBJ2-4; maybe TRBD1 (6 bases). The CDR3 loop spans 14 amino acids. The ends were cut back, 8 bases at V and 2 bases at J, with 13 bases in the middle. CDR3 residues: CASAEQGSKNIQYF. The CDR3 DNA reads TGTGCCAGCGCCGAACAGGGATCCAAAAACATTCAGTACTTC.

Only a few counts were recorded for this clonotype. V gene TRBV25-1 combines with J gene TRBJ2-1; 8 positions match TRBD1. CDR3 length equals 13 residues. V shed 5 bases and J 7 bases; nucleotides not matched to a gene: 4. CDR1 and CDR2 from the germline V gene are MGHDK and SYGVNS. The CDR3 spells CASSKTGANEQFF. The CDR3 bases are TGTGCCAGCAGTAAGACAGGGGCAAATGAGCAGTTCTTC. The full variable domain, completed using reference TRBV25-1 and TRBJ2-1, is EADIYQTPRYLVIGTGKKITLECSQTMGHDKMYWYQQDPGMELHLIHYSYGVNSTEKGDLSSESTVSRIRTEHFPLTLESARPSHTSQYLCASSKTGANEQFFGPGTRLTVL.

This clonotype was seen more than once but under ten times. The chain links TRBV5-5 to TRBJ1-2; D is uncertain. CDR1 and CDR2 (germline): SGHKS, YYEKEE (reference sequence). Trimming removed 1 base from V and 0 bases from J, with 10 bases in between. This CDR3 spans 15 amino acids. CDR3 sequence (DNA): TGTGCCAGCAGCTTGTTTGTCAGCTCTAACTATGGCTACACCTTC. Encoded protein: CASSLFVSSNYGYTF.

The V and J genes are TRBV20-1 and TRBJ2-7; no definite D call. CDR3 length: 14 residues. V shed 4 bases and J shed 0 bases, with 13 bases lying between them. The germline gives CDR1 DFQATT, CDR2 SNEGSKA (reference sequence). The CDR3 sequence is CSAIHVQHSYEQYV. Here the CDR3 DNA reads TGCAGTGCTATTCACGTCCAGCACTCCTACGAGCAGTACGTC.

The rearrangement uses TRBV12-3 or TRBV12-4 and TRBJ2-2; 7 bases agree with TRBD1. The CDR3 has 13 residues. V trimming: 5 bases; J trimming: 7 bases; junction bases outside the gene matches: 4. CDR3 region: CASSRTGVGELFF. In DNA, the CDR3 is TGTGCCAGCAGTAGAACAGGGGTCGGGGAGCTGTTTTTT.

This chain joins TRBV20-1 and TRBJ2-5; maybe TRBD1 (6 bases). V was clipped by 7 bases and J by 5 bases, with 11 bases between them. Germline CDR1 is DFQATT and CDR2 is SNEGSKA (reference sequence). There are 11 residues in the CDR3. CDR3 nucleotides: TGCAGTGTGACACAGGGTGAGACCCAGTACTTC. The encoded protein is CSVTQGETQYF.

Many counts were recorded for this clonotype. V gene TRBV7-9 combines with J gene TRBJ1-1, with a tentative D call TRBD1 (5 bases). Germline V CDR1 and CDR2: SEHNR, FQNEAQ (reference sequence). V shed 1 base and J shed 8 bases, with 17 bases lying between them. This CDR3 contains 15 residues. The DNA for the CDR3 is TGTGCCAGCAGCTTAGATCCGGGCTCGCGGGGCGAAGCTTTCTTT. Amino acids: CASSLDPGSRGEAFF.

The chain joins TRBV24-1 to TRBJ2-2; D gene uncertain. The length of the CDR3 is 15 residues. With 9 bases removed from V and 4 bases from J, the gap between germline ends came to 17 bases. CDR1 and CDR2 from the germline V gene are KGHDR and SFDVKD. CDR3 amino acids: CATQTGTSGTGELFF. The CDR3 coding sequence is TGTGCCACCCAAACCGGTACCTCGGGCACCGGGGAGCTGTTTTTT.

The chain has TRBV7-9 and TRBJ1-6; no reliable D call. The CDR3 runs to 13 residues. V dropped 5 bases and J dropped 7 bases, with 9 bases sitting between them. Germline CDR1 SEHNR, CDR2 FQNEAQ (reference sequence). The CDR3 DNA is TGTGCCAGCAGCGCGGGTCCGAATTCACCCCTCCACTTT. It encodes CASSAGPNSPLHF.

This clonotype was observed a handful of times. The chain employs TRBV5-6 and TRBJ1-2; D is perhaps TRBD1 (6 bases). The CDR3 spans 14 residues. The V end was cut by 6 bases, the J end by 0 bases, with 12 bases between. The V gene's germline CDR1 is SGHDT and CDR2 YYEEEE. CDR3 protein: CASNHDRSNYGYTF. The DNA of the CDR3 is TGTGCCAGCAACCATGACAGGTCTAACTATGGCTACACCTTC.

This clonotype was observed a few times. The rearrangement joins TRBV7-8 to TRBJ1-1, with TRBD1 matching over 10 bases. J was trimmed by 0 bases and V by 5 bases; bases with no gene match: 9. The length of the CDR3 is 17 residues. The germline gives CDR1 SGHVS, CDR2 FQNEAQ. CDR3 protein: CASSQWGTGAMNTEAFF. The DNA for the CDR3 is TGTGCCAGCAGCCAGTGGGGGACAGGGGCGATGAACACTGAAGCTTTCTTT. Complete variable domain (other parts from reference TRBV7-8 and TRBJ1-1): GAGVSQSPRYKVAKRGQDVALRCDPISGHVSLFWYQQALGQGPEFLTYFQNEAQLDKSGLPSDRFFAERPEGSVSTLKIQRTQQEDSAVYLCASSQWGTGAMNTEAFFGQGTRLTVV.

The genes are TRBV6-4 and TRBJ2-2; 11 bases are shared with TRBD2. The CDR3 covers 18 residues. With V trimmed by 7 bases and J by 2 bases, 12 bases remained unmatched. Germline V gives CDR1 MRHNA, CDR2 SNTAGT. The CDR3 protein is CASKVGTSGFLNTGELFF. The CDR3 coding sequence is TGTGCCAGCAAAGTCGGGACTAGCGGTTTCCTCAACACCGGGGAGCTGTTTTTT.

This clonotype was observed a handful of times. The chain is built from TRBV20-1 and TRBJ1-2; no clear D. The CDR3 extends over 13 amino acids. V lost 5 bases and J lost 4, with 14 bases in between. CDR1 is DFQATT and CDR2 is SNEGSKA in the germline V gene (reference sequence). The CDR3 DNA reads TGCAGTGCTGACCCCCGGACCGGCTATGGCTACACCTTC. Protein product: CSADPRTGYGYTF.

This clonotype appeared a few times. The chain employs TRBV7-8 and TRBJ2-2; maybe TRBD2 (6 bases). V dropped 1 base and J dropped 3 bases, with 12 bases sitting between them. Germline V gene data show CDR1 as SGHVS and CDR2 as FQNEAQ. The CDR3 spans 16 residues. The CDR3: CASSLVGGPYTGELFF. CDR3 nucleotides: TGTGCCAGCAGCTTAGTGGGAGGTCCTTACACCGGGGAGCTGTTTTTT.

The chain employs TRBV28 and TRBJ2-6; the D call may be TRBD1 or TRBD2 (6 bases each). The CDR3 runs to 18 residues. The germline V and J ends were trimmed by 6 bases and 0 bases, with 18 bases remaining between them. Germline lookup yields CDR1 MDHEN and CDR2 SYDVKM. The CDR3 reads CASSYTGTPSSGANVLTF. For the CDR3, the DNA is TGTGCCAGCAGCTATACAGGGACTCCGAGCTCTGGGGCCAACGTCCTGACTTTC.

As regards this clonotype: Mismatch with germline at one junction end may stem from a read error. This chain uses TRBV20-1 with TRBJ2-6; D is possibly TRBD1 or TRBD2 (5 bases each). The CDR3 sequence is 17 residues long. Germline V lookup: CDR1 DFQATT, CDR2 SNEGSKA (reference sequence). Here the CDR3 reads CCAWGLRDHSGANVLTF. CDR3 nucleotides: TGCTGTGCTTGGGGGTTACGGGACCACTCTGGGGCCAACGTCCTGACTTTC.

The chain uses TRBV6-1 and TRBJ1-1; possibly TRBD1 for D (5 bases). The germline CDR1 and CDR2 sequences are MNHNS and SASEGT. The V end was cut by 9 bases, the J end by 1 base, with 12 bases between. The CDR3 is 13 amino acids. In DNA form, the CDR3 reads TGTGCCAGTAATAGACAGAAGAACACTGAAGCTTTCTTT. It is translated as CASNRQKNTEAFF.

This sequence joins TRBV7-2 and TRBJ2-5, with D hard to call. V shed 0 bases and J shed 3 bases, with 8 bases lying between them. CDR1 and CDR2 (germline): SGHTA, FQGNSA. The CDR3 spans 14 residues. The CDR3 reads CASSLASVEETQYF. The DNA for the CDR3 is TGTGCCAGCAGCTTAGCCTCGGTAGAAGAGACCCAGTACTTC.

This clonotype was observed a few times. The chain carries TRBV28 and TRBJ2-5; D is unresolved. CDR3 size: 15 residues. Trimming pared 1 base from V and 5 bases from J, leaving 14 bases between. Germline CDR1 is MDHEN and CDR2 is SYDVKM. CDR3 sequence (DNA): TGTGCCAGCAGTTTATACAGCTACACTGCGGAGACCCAGTACTTC. This encodes CASSLYSYTAETQYF. The whole variable domain, filled in from reference TRBV28 and TRBJ2-5, reads DVKVTQSSRYLVKRTGEKVFLECVQDMDHENMFWYRQDPGLGLRLIYFSYDVKMKEKGDIPEGYSVSREKKERFSLILESASTNQTSMYLCASSLYSYTAETQYFGPGTRLLVL.

This clonotype was observed a handful of times. V and J are TRBV4-1 and TRBJ1-3; unclear D gene. The ends were cut back, 1 base at V and 4 bases at J, with 11 bases in the middle. The CDR3 sequence is 15 residues long. The V gene's germline CDR1 is MGHRA and CDR2 YSYEKL. The CDR3 sequence is CASSQAGSRGNTIYF. In DNA, the CDR3 is TGCGCCAGCAGCCAAGCGGGATCCCGGGGAAACACCATATATTTT.

This clonotype appeared many times. The rearrangement joins TRBV3-1 to TRBJ1-4; D possibly corresponds to TRBD1 (6 bases). Germline V gene lookup returns CDR1 LGHDT and CDR2 YNNKEL (reference sequence). The V and J ends lost 0 bases and 7 bases respectively, with 12 bases between them. This CDR3 contains 15 residues. CDR3 region: CASSQDWGASEKLFF. The CDR3 DNA follows: TGTGCCAGCAGCCAAGATTGGGGGGCGTCTGAAAAACTGTTTTTT.

J is TRBJ2-3 and V is TRBV7-6; 8 nucleotides line up with TRBD2. The CDR3 is 16 amino acids. Germline CDR1 is SGHVS and CDR2 is FNYEAQ. V was clipped by 5 bases and J by 0 bases; unmatched bases: 7. This CDR3 is CASSPGAGVSTDTQYF. The CDR3 nucleotides are TGTGCCAGCAGCCCCGGAGCGGGGGTCAGCACAGATACGCAGTATTTT.